This TCR beta chain was recovered during a study of read filtering for tumor transcriptome and immune sequencing (dated by TCRdb to the early 2020s). In terms of the full investigation: The cohort consisted of 17 to 20 male and some 13 female patients, with a mean age of roughly 66 years and an age range of about 47 to 90. By revised international staging, eight or nine patients were R-ISS I, around 15 were R-ISS II and 7 were R-ISS III. TCR-region mapped reads per sample ranged from about 4.05 to 10.27 million with IR-seq versus only roughly 85 to 1,300 with RNA-seq. One of the main goals was to work out a read-filtering strategy for immune repertoire data, in particular whether clonotypes backed by only a single read should be removed. The study compared TCR repertoires from targeted immune repertoire sequencing and bulk whole-transcriptome sequencing run on the same bone marrow samples. After DNase treatment, whole-transcriptome libraries were prepared using the TruSeq RNA Access Library Prep Kit.

Bone marrow was sampled from every patient at the time of active disease. Ficoll-Hypaque density gradient centrifugation was used to isolate bone marrow mononuclear cells. Myeloma plasma cells were removed and CD138-negative cells were obtained by negative selection following labeling with CD138 magnetic microbeads on a MACS separator. Purity of the isolated cells was checked by flow cytometry on an Attune NxT using CD138 antibodies. TRIzol reagent was used to extract total RNA, and a NanoDrop spectrophotometer was used to quantify the extracted RNA. Paired RNA-seq and IR-seq were performed on the CD138-negative bone marrow sample of each patient. What the research found in general, with its limitations: The correlation between IR-seq and RNA-seq shared clonotype proportions rose when single-read clonotypes were removed. The sorted CD138-negative fraction was composed of a mixed bone marrow immune population rather than of purified T cells. Single-read clonotypes made up roughly 85% of clonotypes but only 3.5% to 4% of total reads in IR-seq, compared with approximately 70% of clonotypes and approximately 40% of reads in RNA-seq. Clonotypes were captured by IR-seq at much higher depth and more reliably than by RNA-seq, and smaller IR-seq throughput was sufficient for identification of most shared clonotypes.

From the cysteine up to the phenylalanine, the CDR3 has a length of 15 residues. Taken from the germline V gene, the CDR1 and CDR2 loops are SGHTA and FQGNSA. About this clonotype itself: Its recognized antigen is unknown. One base away lies a much larger clone, so this may be a sequencing read error. It is unclear where the CDR3 begins or ends on the DNA, so no DNA is shown, and the CDR3 is as TCRdb lists it.

Starting from 400 ng RNA, TCR libraries were constructed with the Immunoverse kit using molecular barcoded adaptors that cover the alpha/delta and beta/gamma chains. TCR library preparation was performed with the same RNA that was used for transcriptome sequencing. Sequencing of the TCR libraries was done on an Illumina HiSeq 4000 with 2 x 150 cycles. The paper's processing steps were these. MiXCR aligned TCR reads to human V, D, J and C references and assembled the aligned reads into CDR3 clonotypes, with quality filtering and error correction included. The tcR package in R was used to analyze clonotype counts and gene usage diversity. For inspection of raw mapping reads, RNA-seq reads were mapped by STAR aligner version 2.5.3a onto GRCh37 of the human genome. IR-seq fastq files were randomly downsampled with Seqtk 1.3 to test the effect of sequencing depth on detected clonotypes. Starting from the raw public reads, TCRdb applied fastp trimming at Q25, assembled clones with MiXCR and retained in-frame beta chains. Entries are consolidated by CDR3 protein sequence, retaining the most common genes and DNA. The V and J calls reflect TCRdb's pipeline rather than the authors' work. The sample profile shows tens of thousands of distinct CDR3 sequences; approximately 13% of them were found once. The ten largest make up 60% to 80% of the sample.

This receptor was taken from a donor at least 40 years old with multiple myeloma. The V and J segments used are TRBV7-2 and TRBJ1-2; TRBD1, the D gene given by the table, was not confirmed from the DNA. Sequencing was done on a sample of a population of CD138-negative cells sorted from bone marrow. The cell subset or site label here, explained by the study, means: bone marrow mononuclear cells depleted of CD138+ plasma/myeloma cells by negative magnetic selection. The CDR3 has the sequence CASSWGTGINYGCTF.